The 20 T cell receptor beta chains given below trace back to one sample, sequenced in a study of blood T cell repertoires in COVID-19. Profiled with immunoSEQ multiplex PCR; TCRdb holds only in-frame clones, not every one. This sample yields about 190,000 clones, of which less than 80% are seen a single time; approximately 15% belongs to the top ten. Sequencing was done on a sample of peripheral blood. These receptor sequences come from a man aged 50 to 60 who had recovered from COVID-19.

The V gene is TRBV28, the J gene TRBJ2-1; weak D call: TRBD2 (6 bases). Germline V lookup: CDR1 MDHEN, CDR2 SYDVKM. V was trimmed by 6 bases and J by 2 bases, leaving 17 bases between them. The length of the CDR3 is 16 residues. The CDR3 DNA follows: TGTGCCAGCAGGTTCCGGGGGTCTTCGACCTACAATGAGCAGTTCTTC. As protein: CASRFRGSSTYNEQFF.

The V and J genes are TRBV4-1 and TRBJ2-7, with 7 bases lining up with TRBD2. Germline CDR1 MGHRA, CDR2 YSYEKL. The CDR3 is 19 amino acids. Unmatched junction bases numbered 17, after V lost 0 bases and J lost 3 bases. The CDR3 nucleotides read TGCGCCAGCAGCCAAGAAGCGGTGGGGCCTAGCGGTAACTACTACGAGCAGTACTTC. Translated, it gives CASSQEAVGPSGNYYEQYF.

Here the CDR3 DNA reads TGTGCCAGCAGTGAACAGGGCTATGGCTACACCTTC. Translation gives CASSEQGYGYTF. This chain uses TRBV2 with TRBJ1-2; maybe TRBD1 (5 bases). Germline assignment: CDR1 SNHLY and CDR2 FYNNEI. The CDR3 contains 12 residues. Between the trimmed V and J ends, which lost 2 bases and 4 bases, there was a span of 5 bases. Full variable domain (outside the CDR3, taken from reference TRBV2 and TRBJ1-2): EPEVTQTPSHQVTQMGQEVILRCVPISNHLYFYWYRQILGQKVEFLVSFYNNEISEKSEIFDDQFSVERPDGSNFTLKIRSTKLEDSAMYFCASSEQGYGYTFGSGTRLTVV.

This chain uses TRBV9 with TRBJ1-6, with 9 bases aligning to TRBD1. Germline V gene data show CDR1 as SGDLS and CDR2 as YYNGEE. Trimming cost V 3 bases and J 6 bases; bases outside gene matches: 4. This CDR3 spans 15 amino acids. CDR3 in DNA: TGTGCCAGCAGCGCAGGACAGGGGACTAATTCACCCCTCCACTTT. Translated, it gives CASSAGQGTNSPLHF.

This chain uses TRBV4-3 with TRBJ2-2; TRBD2 aligns across 7 bases. Germline CDR1 and CDR2: LGHNA and YSLEER. V dropped 2 bases and J dropped 3; count of bases not matched to a gene: 12. The CDR3 totals 18 residues. For the CDR3, the DNA is TGCGCCAGCAGCCAAAGTCGCCTCAGCGGGACGGACACCGGGGAGCTGTTTTTT. Translation: CASSQSRLSGTDTGELFF.

In this sample, this clone turned up once. The V and J genes are TRBV23-1 and TRBJ2-5; 7 bases are shared with TRBD1. TRBV23-1 is treated as an ORF (open reading frame) with a function not yet certain. This CDR3 comprises 14 residues. The V and J ends lost 8 bases and 2 bases, in that order; junction bases with no gene match: 8. CDR3 amino acids: CASLRRDRQETQYF. As DNA, the CDR3 is TGCGCCAGCCTACGCCGGGACAGACAAGAGACCCAGTACTTC.

This clone was recorded once. The V gene is TRBV19, the J gene TRBJ2-7; 9 nucleotides agree with TRBD1. V lost 4 bases and J lost 3; bases outside the gene matches: 4. This CDR3 is built from 14 residues. From germline, CDR1 is LNHDA and CDR2 SQIVND (reference sequence). The CDR3 protein is CASSSRTGDYEQYF. Written as DNA, the CDR3 is TGTGCCAGTAGTAGTAGGACAGGGGACTACGAGCAGTACTTC.

This clone showed up just once. This sequence joins TRBV3-1 (or the pseudogene TRBV3-2) and TRBJ2-3, with TRBD2 matching over 8 bases. Germline CDR1 is LGHDT and CDR2 is YNNKEL (reference sequence). The CDR3 is made up of 15 amino acids. V trimming: 1 base; J trimming: 6 bases; junction bases outside the gene matches: 6. The CDR3 loop is CASSQARGAGDTQYF. CDR3 DNA sequence: TGTGCCAGCAGCCAAGCGCGGGGGGCAGGGGATACGCAGTATTTT.

CDR3 amino acids: CASSQSATGIKSPGELFF. The CDR3 DNA reads TGTGCCAGCAGCCAAAGCGCGACAGGGATTAAATCTCCCGGGGAGCTGTTTTTT. The V call is TRBV3-1 (or the pseudogene TRBV3-2), the J call TRBJ2-2; TRBD1 agrees at 7 bases. Trimming removed 2 bases from V and 6 bases from J; junction bases left unmatched: 15. Germline CDR1 is LGHDT and CDR2 is YNNKEL (reference sequence). The CDR3 sequence is 18 residues long.

The chain uses TRBV27 and TRBJ2-3, with unresolved D. The germline CDR1 and CDR2 sequences are MNHEY and SMNVEV (reference sequence). The CDR3 loop spans 13 amino acids. Deletions cut 3 bases from V and 5 bases from J, with 9 bases between. The CDR3 reads CASSLERGDTQYF. The CDR3 DNA is TGTGCCAGCAGTTTGGAGAGAGGAGATACGCAGTATTTT.

This clone appeared a single time. The chain's CDR3 is CASSLEVWQGDEKLFF. CDR3 in DNA: TGCGCCAGCAGCTTGGAGGTTTGGCAGGGTGATGAAAAACTGTTTTTT. The chain recombines TRBV5-1 with TRBJ1-4; D is possibly TRBD1 (5 bases). Germline-derived CDR1 and CDR2 are SGHRS and YFSETQ. V dropped 0 bases and J dropped 6 bases, with 15 bases sitting between them. This CDR3 is built from 16 residues.

This clone showed up just once. The chain has TRBV7-2 and TRBJ1-2; 8 nucleotides align to TRBD1. The CDR3 has 13 residues. V shed 0 bases, J shed 8 bases, and the junction held 2 bases outside the gene matches. Per the germline V gene, CDR1 is SGHTA and CDR2 is FQGNSA. As DNA, the CDR3 is TGTGCCAGCAGCTTAGCGACAGGGGAGGGCTACACCTTC. Its protein product is CASSLATGEGYTF.

The V call is TRBV7-2, the J call TRBJ2-7; 9 nucleotides agree with TRBD1. CDR3 length equals 15 residues. Losses at the gene ends were 4 bases for V and 3 bases for J; bases not matched to a gene: 7. Per germline, CDR1 SGHTA and CDR2 FQGNSA. Written as DNA, the CDR3 is TGTGCCAGCAGCTGGGACAGGGCGACGCACTACGAGCAGTACTTC. It encodes CASSWDRATHYEQYF.

The rearrangement joins TRBV4-3 to TRBJ2-2, with 7 positions matching TRBD1. CDR3 length: 18 residues. Germline values: CDR1 LGHNA, CDR2 YSLEER. Germline trimming cut 0 bases from V and 0 bases from J; bases unmatched to any gene: 7. DNA of the CDR3: TGCGCCAGCAGCCAAGATCATAGGGGGCCTACGAACACCGGGGAGCTGTTTTTT. This translates into CASSQDHRGPTNTGELFF.

The V call is TRBV5-5, the J call TRBJ2-7; tentative D call: TRBD1 (8 bases). CDR1 is SGHKS and CDR2 is YYEKEE in the germline V gene (reference sequence). Deletions cut 5 bases from V and 3 bases from J, with 18 bases between. The CDR3 covers 15 residues. The chain's CDR3 is CASRREQGEGYEQYF. For the CDR3, the DNA is TGTGCCAGCAGGCGAGAACAGGGGGAGGGCTACGAGCAGTACTTC.

The chain links TRBV11-3 to TRBJ2-2; D is perhaps TRBD1 (5 bases). Trimming cost V 5 bases and J 4 bases, with 14 bases left between them. There are 15 residues in the CDR3. Germline values: CDR1 SGHNT, CDR2 YENEEA. The CDR3 bases are TGTGCCAGCAGCAAAGACAGTTGGGGCACCGGGGAGCTGTTTTTT. It specifies CASSKDSWGTGELFF.

The rearrangement uses TRBV2 and TRBJ1-2; TRBD1 might be the D (5 bases). The germline V gene encodes CDR1 SNHLY and CDR2 FYNNEI. The V and J ends lost 8 bases and 4 bases respectively, with 17 bases between them. The CDR3 covers 14 residues. The CDR3 DNA is TGTGCCAGCCCCGAAGCGAGGGGAGGCTATGGCTACACCTTC. Protein: CASPEARGGYGYTF. The whole variable domain, filled in from reference TRBV2 and TRBJ1-2, reads EPEVTQTPSHQVTQMGQEVILRCVPISNHLYFYWYRQILGQKVEFLVSFYNNEISEKSEIFDDQFSVERPDGSNFTLKIRSTKLEDSAMYFCASPEARGGYGYTFGSGTRLTVV.

The gene calls are TRBV6-5 and TRBJ1-5; 7 bases align to TRBD1. This CDR3 is built from 15 residues. Germline V gene lookup returns CDR1 MNHEY and CDR2 SVGAGI. V gave up 6 bases and J gave up 6 bases; unmatched junction bases: 11. This chain's CDR3 is CASRRTGDYIQPQHF. The CDR3 bases are TGTGCCAGCAGGCGAACAGGGGATTACATTCAGCCCCAGCATTTT.

The chain uses TRBV4-3 and TRBJ2-1; 7 nucleotides match TRBD2. Germline V gene sequence: CDR1 LGHNA, CDR2 YSLEER. The V and J ends lost 0 bases and 8 bases, in that order; junction bases with no gene match: 10. The CDR3 is 16 amino acids. The DNA for the CDR3 is TGCGCCAGCAGCCAAGAATTGTCGGCGGGAGTAGATGAGCAGTTCTTC. It specifies CASSQELSAGVDEQFF.

The genes are TRBV7-2 and TRBJ2-3, with D unresolved. Trimming pared 5 bases from V and 1 base from J, leaving 4 bases between. The V gene's germline CDR1 is SGHTA and CDR2 FQGNSA. This CDR3 is 12 amino acids long. The CDR3: CASSIGTDTQYF. DNA of the CDR3: TGTGCCAGCAGCATCGGCACAGATACGCAGTATTTT.